A single sample is the source of the 26 T cell receptor beta chains below, sequenced in a study of cytomegalovirus exposure and HLA in healthy donors. The PCR employed 60 Vbeta primers together with 13 Jbeta primers. Only in-frame clones appear in the TCRdb table, and some are missing; sequencing was by immunoSEQ multiplex PCR. The sample shows about 120,000 clones, around 80% of them seen only once. The sequenced sample was PBMCs. These receptors were taken from a middle-aged woman in good health and CMV-seropositive.

This chain connects TRBV2 to TRBJ2-5, with TRBD2 identical over 13 bases. V dropped 4 bases and J dropped 2; count of bases not matched to a gene: 1. The CDR3 spans 15 residues. The germline V gene has CDR1 SNHLY and CDR2 FYNNEI. In nucleotides, the CDR3 is TGTGCCAGCAGTGCGACTAGCGGGGGGCAAGAGACCCAGTACTTC. Its protein is CASSATSGGQETQYF.

V usage is TRBV2 and J usage is TRBJ2-7, with 10 bases matching TRBD1. Losses at the gene ends were 6 bases for V and 2 bases for J; bases not matched to a gene: 4. CDR3 length equals 14 residues. Germline V CDR1 and CDR2: SNHLY, FYNNEI. The CDR3 sequence: CASRQGQGTYEQYF. The CDR3 coding sequence is TGTGCCAGCAGGCAGGGACAGGGGACCTACGAGCAGTACTTC.

This clone has only a few counts. The chain couples TRBV5-5 to TRBJ2-3; D call uncertain. Deletions cut 6 bases from V and 2 bases from J, with 13 bases between. The length of the CDR3 is 14 residues. Germline values: CDR1 SGHKS, CDR2 YYEKEE (reference sequence). The CDR3: CASTQTPNTDTQYF. The CDR3 DNA follows: TGTGCCAGCACCCAGACTCCCAACACAGATACGCAGTATTTT.

The chain uses TRBV20-1 and TRBJ2-5; D might be TRBD2 (5 bases). The closer fit of TRBJ2-7 to the DNA end suggests the J call may be wrong. From germline, CDR1 is DFQATT and CDR2 SNEGSKA (reference sequence). The CDR3 spans 11 residues. The CDR3 spells CSVAGTGEQYF. The DNA of the CDR3 is TGCAGTGTGGCGGGTACCGGCGAGCAGTACTTC.

The V call is TRBV5-1, the J call TRBJ1-4; 7 bases agree with TRBD1. CDR3 size: 15 residues. The junction had 7 bases not matched to a gene; V was cut back by 0 bases and J by 8 bases. Germline V gene data show CDR1 as SGHRS and CDR2 as YFSETQ. CDR3 in amino acids: CASSLAGRGHEKLFF. CDR3 nucleotides: TGCGCCAGCAGCTTGGCGGGTAGGGGGCACGAAAAACTGTTTTTT.

The chain carries TRBV6-5 and TRBJ1-3; no definite D call. There are 13 residues in the CDR3. Trimming left V 7 bases short and J 4 bases short, with 11 bases between. The germline CDR1 and CDR2 sequences are MNHEY and SVGAGI. In DNA form, the CDR3 reads TGTGCCAGCACCCCGACAAAGGGAAACACCATATATTTT. It specifies CASTPTKGNTIYF.

This rearrangement joins TRBV5-1 to TRBJ1-2; D is unresolved. There are 12 residues in the CDR3. The germline V gene encodes CDR1 SGHRS and CDR2 YFSETQ. V lost 0 bases and J lost 8, with 8 bases in between. CDR3 sequence reads: CASSLVPGGYTF. The DNA for the CDR3 is TGCGCCAGCAGCTTGGTCCCGGGAGGCTACACCTTC. Variable domain in full (rest from reference TRBV5-1 and TRBJ1-2): KAGVTQTPRYLIKTRGQQVTLSCSPISGHRSVSWYQQTPGQGLQFLFEYFSETQRNKGNFPGRFSGRQFSNSRSEMNVSTLELGDSALYLCASSLVPGGYTFGSGTRLTVV.

This sequence joins TRBV7-2 and TRBJ2-7, with a tentative D call TRBD1 (6 bases). CDR3 length: 15 amino acids. The V end was cut by 5 bases, the J end by 2 bases, with 16 bases between. CDR1 is SGHTA, CDR2 FQGNSA, per germline. CDR3 region: CASSVSGASAYEQYF. DNA for the CDR3: TGTGCCAGCAGCGTATCAGGGGCAAGCGCCTACGAGCAGTACTTC. The variable domain in full, with the rest retrieved from reference TRBV7-2 and TRBJ2-7, is GAGVSQSPSNKVTEKGKDVELRCDPISGHTALYWYRQSLGQGLEFLIYFQGNSAPDKSGLPSDRFSAERTGGSVSTLTIQRTQQEDSAVYLCASSVSGASAYEQYFGPGTRLTVT.

The chain has TRBV4-3 and TRBJ2-7, with a tentative D call TRBD2 (6 bases). CDR1 LGHNA and CDR2 YSLEER come from the germline V gene. Trimming pared 1 base from V and 0 bases from J, leaving 13 bases between. The CDR3 consists of 16 residues. The CDR3 DNA is TGCGCCAGCAGCCAAGGACTAGACCTAACCTCCTACGAGCAGTACTTC. It translates to CASSQGLDLTSYEQYF.

This clone was picked up a small number of times. J is TRBJ2-5 and V is TRBV5-4, with D maybe TRBD2 (7 bases). The DNA end is more similar to TRBJ2-7, so the J call may be wrong. The CDR3 consists of 15 residues. Germline V gives CDR1 SGHNT, CDR2 YYREEE (reference sequence). CDR3: CASSLDGGGLYEQYF. The CDR3 DNA reads as TGTGCCAGCAGCTTGGATGGCGGGGGCCTCTACGAGCAGTACTTC.

This clone was detected only a few times. This chain joins TRBV11-2 and TRBJ2-3; 12 bases are shared with TRBD2. V was clipped by 2 bases and J by 0 bases; unmatched bases: 3. Germline CDR1 reads SGHAT; CDR2 reads FQNNGV. The CDR3 covers 17 residues. The CDR3, as DNA: TGTGCCAGCAGCTTATACCTAGCGGGGGGGAGCACAGATACGCAGTATTTT. Its protein is CASSLYLAGGSTDTQYF. Variable domain in full (rest from reference TRBV11-2 and TRBJ2-3): EAGVAQSPRYKIIEKRQSVAFWCNPISGHATLYWYQQILGQGPKLLIQFQNNGVVDDSQLPKDRFSAERLKGVDSTLKIQPAKLEDSAVYLCASSLYLAGGSTDTQYFGPGTRLTVL.

The rearrangement uses TRBV11-2 and TRBJ2-5; 10 bases align to TRBD2. This CDR3 has 14 amino acids. V dropped 5 bases and J dropped 1; count of bases not matched to a gene: 1. The germline gives CDR1 SGHAT, CDR2 FQNNGV. CDR3 in DNA: TGTGCCAGCAGCCGGACTAGCGGCCAAGAGACCCAGTACTTC. This sequence encodes CASSRTSGQETQYF.

The genes are TRBV10-3 and TRBJ2-6; D unclear. Looked up from germline, CDR1 is ENHRY and CDR2 is SYGVKD. The CDR3 consists of 17 residues. V lost 0 bases, J lost 0 bases, and 9 bases lay in between. The CDR3 loop reads CAISESLSSSGANVLTF. DNA for the CDR3: TGTGCCATCAGTGAGTCCTTATCCTCCTCTGGGGCCAACGTCCTGACTTTC.

The V and J genes are TRBV5-4 and TRBJ2-2; 8 bases align to TRBD2. This CDR3 has 16 amino acids. The V gene end was trimmed by 0 bases and the J gene end by 0 bases; junction bases not matched to a gene: 1. In germline, CDR1 is SGHNT, CDR2 YYREEE (reference sequence). The CDR3 reads CASSLALAANTGELFF. The CDR3 DNA reads as TGTGCCAGCAGCTTGGCACTAGCGGCGAACACCGGGGAGCTGTTTTTT.

V and J are TRBV18 and TRBJ1-1; the D is unclear. Trimming cost V 2 bases and J 5 bases, with 6 bases left between them. The CDR3 is 12 amino acids. Germline CDR1 reads KGHSH; CDR2 reads LQKENI. The CDR3 sequence: CASSPDSTEAFF. CDR3 nucleotide sequence: TGTGCCAGCTCACCAGACTCAACTGAAGCTTTCTTT.

The sample holds a few counts of this clone. The chain has TRBV7-9 and TRBJ1-1, with D perhaps matching TRBD1 (6 bases). Deletions cut 6 bases from V and 0 bases from J, with 8 bases between. CDR1 and CDR2 (germline): SEHNR, FQNEAQ (reference sequence). The CDR3 spans 13 residues. The CDR3 region has the DNA TGTGCCAGCAGTACAGGGATGAACACTGAAGCTTTCTTT. This translates into CASSTGMNTEAFF.

This chain connects TRBV11-2 to TRBJ2-3; 10 positions match TRBD2. CDR3 length equals 16 residues. V was clipped by 1 base and J by 7 bases; unmatched bases: 8. Per germline, CDR1 SGHAT and CDR2 FQNNGV. CDR3 in DNA: TGTGCCAGCAGCTTAGGGACTAGCGGACTTGTCAATACGCAGTATTTT. This encodes CASSLGTSGLVNTQYF.

The chain recombines TRBV21-1 with TRBJ1-4; TRBD1, the D gene given by the table, was not confirmed from the DNA. TRBV21-1 is annotated as a pseudogene. The CDR3 covers 14 residues. The CDR3 nucleotides read TGTGCCAGCAGCCAAAGGACAGGGAATGAAAAACTGTTTTTT. Its translation is CASSQRTGNEKLFF.

The chain combines TRBV2 with TRBJ2-7, with a tentative D call TRBD2 (6 bases). This CDR3 region has 15 residues. V lost 3 bases, J lost 1 base, and 13 bases lay in between. CDR1 SNHLY and CDR2 FYNNEI come from the germline V gene. CDR3 sequence (DNA): TGTGCCAGCAGTGAGGACGTACGGGGGTCCTACGAGCAGTACTTC. It codes for CASSEDVRGSYEQYF. The entire variable domain, with the rest obtained from reference TRBV2 and TRBJ2-7, is as follows: EPEVTQTPSHQVTQMGQEVILRCVPISNHLYFYWYRQILGQKVEFLVSFYNNEISEKSEIFDDQFSVERPDGSNFTLKIRSTKLEDSAMYFCASSEDVRGSYEQYFGPGTRLTVT.

V is TRBV19 and J is TRBJ1-5, with 7 bases identical to TRBD1. The CDR3 runs 14 residues. V gave up 0 bases and J gave up 6 bases; unmatched junction bases: 2. Germline loops: CDR1 LNHDA, CDR2 SQIVND (reference sequence). The CDR3, as DNA: TGTGCCAGTAGTATAGACAGACAGGGTCAGCCCCAGCATTTT. This sequence encodes CASSIDRQGQPQHF. Supplemented by reference TRBV19 and TRBJ1-5, the full variable domain reads DGGITQSPKYLFRKEGQNVTLSCEQNLNHDAMYWYRQDPGQGLRLIYYSQIVNDFQKGDIAEGYSVSREKKESFPLTVTSAQKNPTAFYLCASSIDRQGQPQHFGDGTRLSIL.

The rearrangement joins TRBV19 to TRBJ1-6; perhaps TRBD1 as D (6 bases). The V end was cut by 4 bases, the J end by 9 bases, with 16 bases between. The germline CDR1 and CDR2 sequences are LNHDA and SQIVND (reference sequence). The CDR3 contains 15 residues. CDR3 sequence (DNA): TGTGCCAGTAGTACGGTACAGGGCAACCTTTCACCCCTCCACTTT. It codes for CASSTVQGNLSPLHF. The full variable domain, rest sourced from reference TRBV19 and TRBJ1-6, is DGGITQSPKYLFRKEGQNVTLSCEQNLNHDAMYWYRQDPGQGLRLIYYSQIVNDFQKGDIAEGYSVSREKKESFPLTVTSAQKNPTAFYLCASSTVQGNLSPLHFGNGTRLTVT.

V and J are TRBV18 and TRBJ1-4; 10 nucleotides align to TRBD1. Germline CDR1 is KGHSH and CDR2 is LQKENI. The CDR3 sequence is 15 residues long. After removal of 6 bases from V and 6 bases from J, the junction contained 7 bases not matched to a gene. The chain's CDR3 is CASSQDRGLHEKLFF. The CDR3 bases are TGTGCCAGCTCCCAAGACAGGGGGCTTCATGAAAAACTGTTTTTT.

J is TRBJ1-6 and V is TRBV7-9; D ambiguous. In germline, CDR1 is SEHNR, CDR2 FQNEAQ (reference sequence). Trimming took 5 bases from V and 7 from J, leaving 15 bases between them. The CDR3 sequence is 15 residues long. In DNA form, the CDR3 reads TGTGCCAGCAGCCCGGGGAGCAGCGGAAATTCACCCCTCCACTTT. It codes for CASSPGSSGNSPLHF. Variable domain in full (rest from reference TRBV7-9 and TRBJ1-6): DTGVSQNPRHKITKRGQNVTFRCDPISEHNRLYWYRQTLGQGPEFLTYFQNEAQLEKSRLLSDRFSAERPKGSFSTLEIQRTEQGDSAMYLCASSPGSSGNSPLHFGNGTRLTVT.

Turning to this clone: At one of its ends the junction is not consistent with the germline gene, which may arise from a read error. The chain employs TRBV20-1 and TRBJ1-2; D unresolved. The CDR3 extends over 9 amino acids. Germline V gives CDR1 DFQATT, CDR2 SNEGSKA (reference sequence). The CDR3 loop is CSPREGCTF. CDR3 in DNA: TGCAGTCCTAGGGAGGGCTGCACCTTC.

This clone was counted only a few times. CDR3 in DNA: TGCAGCGTTCGGACTAGCGGGAGCTACGAGCAGTACTTC. It translates to CSVRTSGSYEQYF. This chain uses TRBV29-1 with TRBJ2-5, with 13 bases fitting TRBD2. The tail of the sequence fits TRBJ2-7 better, so the J call may be wrong. The length of the CDR3 is 13 residues. Germline loops: CDR1 SQVTM, CDR2 ANQGSEA.

The rearrangement joins TRBV25-1 to TRBJ2-1, with TRBD2 identical over 12 bases. J lost 9 bases, V lost 5 bases, and 17 bases had no gene match. The CDR3 consists of 18 residues. Germline V gene lookup returns CDR1 MGHDK and CDR2 SYGVNS. CDR3 sequence (DNA): TGTGCCAGCAGTCTGAGTGGGGGGACTAGCGGGTTGTATAGTGAGCAGTTCTTC. Amino acid sequence: CASSLSGGTSGLYSEQFF.